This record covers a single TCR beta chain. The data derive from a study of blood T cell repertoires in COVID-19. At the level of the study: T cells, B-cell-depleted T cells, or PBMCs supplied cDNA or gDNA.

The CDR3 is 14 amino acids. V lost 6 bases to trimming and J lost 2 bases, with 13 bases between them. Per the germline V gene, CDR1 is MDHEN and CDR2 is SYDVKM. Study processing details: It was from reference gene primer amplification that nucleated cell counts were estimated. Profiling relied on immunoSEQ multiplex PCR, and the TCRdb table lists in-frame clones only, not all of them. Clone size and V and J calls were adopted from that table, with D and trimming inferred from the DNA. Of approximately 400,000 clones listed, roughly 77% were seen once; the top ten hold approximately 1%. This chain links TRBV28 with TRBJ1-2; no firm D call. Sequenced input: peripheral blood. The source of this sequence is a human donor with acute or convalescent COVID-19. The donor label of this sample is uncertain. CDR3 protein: CASSRPGGNYGYTF. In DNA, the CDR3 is TGTGCCAGCAGCCGTCCGGGAGGGAACTATGGCTACACCTTC.